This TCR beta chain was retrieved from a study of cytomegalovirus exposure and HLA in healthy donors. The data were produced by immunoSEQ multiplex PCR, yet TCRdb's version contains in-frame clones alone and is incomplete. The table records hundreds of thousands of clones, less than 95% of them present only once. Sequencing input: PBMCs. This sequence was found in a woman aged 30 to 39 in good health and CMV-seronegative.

The CDR3, as DNA: TGTGCCAGCAGCGCTGGACTAGTGAGCGCCGGGGAGCTGTTTTTT. It is translated as CASSAGLVSAGELFF. The chain combines TRBV9 with TRBJ2-2; 7 bases are shared with TRBD2. J lost 6 bases, V lost 3 bases, and 8 bases had no gene match. Germline CDR1 reads SGDLS; CDR2 reads YYNGEE. CDR3 length: 15 residues.